There are a few counts of the clone carrying this T cell receptor (beta chain). Its antigen is not identified. Described treatment: 15 to 20 received Ad26.COV2.S at low or high dose, single or two shots; a few received placebo; per-sample allocation not given. The investigators took samples on day 63 after the first vaccine or placebo injection. This sample is drawn from a study of Ad26.COV2.S vaccination and SARS-CoV-2 variants. About the research overall: Among those in the COV1001 Ad26.COV2.S trial arm was the donor. By the intramuscular route, Ad26.COV2.S was given once, or twice 56 days apart. Study findings and constraints: Vaccine recipients and placebo recipients showed similar non-spike TCR breadth.

Here immunoSEQ multiplex PCR was the method, and the copy in TCRdb shows in-frame clones only, minus some. This table has some 450,000 clones, less than 95% appearing once. Sequences were derived from peripheral blood, sampled in a trial of Ad26.COV2.S vaccine versus placebo. The sequence came from a person aged 18-65 years who received the Ad26.COV2.S COVID-19 vaccine or a placebo.

The CDR3 DNA reads TGCAGCGTCATCCTCAGTGAGGGGAGGGGGGCTTTCTTT. Translating it yields CSVILSEGRGAFF. The chain employs TRBV29-1 and TRBJ1-1; a possible D gene is TRBD1 (6 bases). V was pared by 6 bases and J by 11 bases, with 22 bases between. CDR3 size: 13 residues. Germline CDR1 SQVTM, CDR2 ANQGSEA. The full variable domain, its missing parts supplied by reference TRBV29-1 and TRBJ1-1, is SAVISQKPSRDICQRGTSLTIQCQVDSQVTMMFWYRQQPGQSLTLIATANQGSEATYESGFVIDKFPISRPNLTFSTLTVSNMSPEDSSIYLCSVILSEGRGAFFGQGTRLTVV.